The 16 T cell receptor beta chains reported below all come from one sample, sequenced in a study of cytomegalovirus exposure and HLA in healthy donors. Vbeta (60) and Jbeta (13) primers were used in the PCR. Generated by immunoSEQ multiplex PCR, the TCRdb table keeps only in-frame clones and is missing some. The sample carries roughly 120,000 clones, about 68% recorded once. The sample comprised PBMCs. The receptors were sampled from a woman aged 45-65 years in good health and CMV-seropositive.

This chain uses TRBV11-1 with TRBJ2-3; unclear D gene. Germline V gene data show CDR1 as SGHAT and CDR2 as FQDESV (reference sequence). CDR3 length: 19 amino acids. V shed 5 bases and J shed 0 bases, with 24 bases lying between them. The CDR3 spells CASSRTPVSHLSSTDTQYF. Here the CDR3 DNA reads TGTGCCAGCAGCCGAACACCAGTTTCACACCTGTCTAGCACAGATACGCAGTATTTT.

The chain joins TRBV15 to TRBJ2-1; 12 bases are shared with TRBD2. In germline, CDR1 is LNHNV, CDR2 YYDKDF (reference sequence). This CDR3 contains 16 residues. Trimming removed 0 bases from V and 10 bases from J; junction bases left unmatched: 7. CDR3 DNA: TGTGCCACCAGCAGAGATCCGACTAGCGGGGGAAGGGAGCAGTTCTTC. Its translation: CATSRDPTSGGREQFF. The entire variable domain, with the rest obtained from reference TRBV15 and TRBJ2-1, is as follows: DAMVIQNPRYQVTQFGKPVTLSCSQTLNHNVMYWYQQKSSQAPKLLFHYYDKDFNNEADTPDNFQSRRPNTSFCFLDIRSPGLGDTAMYLCATSRDPTSGGREQFFGPGTRLTVL.

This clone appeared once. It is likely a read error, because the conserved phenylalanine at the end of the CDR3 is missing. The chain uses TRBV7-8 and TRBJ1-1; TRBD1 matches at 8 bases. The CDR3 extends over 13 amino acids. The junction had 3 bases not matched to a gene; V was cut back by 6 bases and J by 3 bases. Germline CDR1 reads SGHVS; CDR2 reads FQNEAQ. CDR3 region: CASSVRGHTEAFL. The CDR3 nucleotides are TGTGCCAGCAGTGTCAGGGGGCACACTGAAGCTTTCCTT.

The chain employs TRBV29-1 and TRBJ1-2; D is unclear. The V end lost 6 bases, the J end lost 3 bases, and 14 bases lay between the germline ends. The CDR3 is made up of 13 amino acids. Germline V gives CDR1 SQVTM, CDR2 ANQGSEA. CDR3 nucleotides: TGCAGCGTGCAGCCGGGAGACTACTATGGCTACACCTTC. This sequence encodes CSVQPGDYYGYTF.

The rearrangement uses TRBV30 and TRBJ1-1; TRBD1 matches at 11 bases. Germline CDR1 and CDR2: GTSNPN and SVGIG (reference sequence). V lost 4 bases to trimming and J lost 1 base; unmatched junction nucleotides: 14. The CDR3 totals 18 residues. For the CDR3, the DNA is TGTGCCTGGATCGGGACAGGGGGTATCATCACCTCGAACACTGAAGCTTTCTTT. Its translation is CAWIGTGGIITSNTEAFF.

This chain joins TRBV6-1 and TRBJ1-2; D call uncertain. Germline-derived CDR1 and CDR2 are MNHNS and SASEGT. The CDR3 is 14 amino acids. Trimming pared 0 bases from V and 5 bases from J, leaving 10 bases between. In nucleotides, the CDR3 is TGTGCCAGCAGTGAAGCACAGAGATCTTATGGCTACACCTTC. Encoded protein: CASSEAQRSYGYTF.

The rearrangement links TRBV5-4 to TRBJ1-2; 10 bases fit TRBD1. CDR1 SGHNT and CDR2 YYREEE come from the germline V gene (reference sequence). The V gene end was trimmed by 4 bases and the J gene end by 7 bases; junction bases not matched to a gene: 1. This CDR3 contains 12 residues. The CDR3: CASSRDRGGYTF. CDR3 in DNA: TGTGCCAGCAGCCGGGACAGGGGTGGCTACACCTTC.

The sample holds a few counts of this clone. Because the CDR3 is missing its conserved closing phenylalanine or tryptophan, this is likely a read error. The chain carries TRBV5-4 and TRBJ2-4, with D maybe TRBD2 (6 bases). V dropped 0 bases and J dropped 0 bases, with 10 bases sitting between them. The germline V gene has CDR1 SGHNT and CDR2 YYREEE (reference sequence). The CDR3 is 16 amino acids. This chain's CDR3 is CASSLGGVLAKNIQYV. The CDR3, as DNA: TGTGCCAGCAGCTTGGGGGGGGTATTAGCCAAAAACATTCAGTACGTC.

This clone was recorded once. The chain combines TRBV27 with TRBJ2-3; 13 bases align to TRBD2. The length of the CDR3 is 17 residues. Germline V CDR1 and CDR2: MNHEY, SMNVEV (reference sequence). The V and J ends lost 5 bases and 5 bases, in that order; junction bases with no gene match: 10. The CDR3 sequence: CASSLTGLAGVEDTQYF. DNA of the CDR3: TGTGCCAGCAGTCTGACCGGACTAGCGGGAGTAGAAGATACGCAGTATTTT.

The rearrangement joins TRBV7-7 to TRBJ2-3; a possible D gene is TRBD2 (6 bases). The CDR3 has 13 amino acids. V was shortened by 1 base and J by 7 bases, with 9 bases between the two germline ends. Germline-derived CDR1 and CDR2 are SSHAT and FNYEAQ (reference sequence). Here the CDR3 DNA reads TGTGCCAGCAGCTTAGGTCTAGCGAATACGCAGTATTTT. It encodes CASSLGLANTQYF.

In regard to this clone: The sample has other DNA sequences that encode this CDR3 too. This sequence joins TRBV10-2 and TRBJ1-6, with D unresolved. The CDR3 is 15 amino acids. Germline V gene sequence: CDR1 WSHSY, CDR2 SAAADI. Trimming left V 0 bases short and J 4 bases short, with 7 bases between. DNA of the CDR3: TGCGCCAGCAGTGAGTCGGCGGGTTATAATTCACCCCTCCACTTT. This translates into CASSESAGYNSPLHF.

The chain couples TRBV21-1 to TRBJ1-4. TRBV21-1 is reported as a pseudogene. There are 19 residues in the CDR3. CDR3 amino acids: CASSKFVRGSSQTNEKLFF. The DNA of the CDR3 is TGTGCCAGCAGCAAATTTGTTCGAGGTTCAAGCCAAACTAATGAAAAACTGTTTTTT.

The CDR3 region has the DNA TGCGCCAGCAGCGACTTAGGAGGGTACTCCTACGAGCAGTACTTC. Translated, it gives CASSDLGGYSYEQYF. This chain connects TRBV5-1 to TRBJ2-7; D perhaps matches TRBD2 (6 bases). V dropped 4 bases and J dropped 0 bases, with 14 bases sitting between them. CDR3 length: 15 amino acids. In germline, CDR1 is SGHRS, CDR2 YFSETQ.

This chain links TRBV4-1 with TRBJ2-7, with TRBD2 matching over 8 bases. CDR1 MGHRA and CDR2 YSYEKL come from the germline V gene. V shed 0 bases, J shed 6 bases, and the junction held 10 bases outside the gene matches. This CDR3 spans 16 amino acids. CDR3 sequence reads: CASSQDISGLVGEQYF. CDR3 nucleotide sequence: TGCGCCAGCAGCCAAGATATTTCGGGACTAGTGGGCGAGCAGTACTTC.

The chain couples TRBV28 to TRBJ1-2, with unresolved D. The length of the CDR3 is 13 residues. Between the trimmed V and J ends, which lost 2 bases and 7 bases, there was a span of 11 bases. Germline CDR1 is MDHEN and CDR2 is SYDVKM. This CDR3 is CASSLKTAGGYTF. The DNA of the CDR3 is TGTGCCAGCAGTTTAAAGACGGCGGGTGGCTACACCTTC.

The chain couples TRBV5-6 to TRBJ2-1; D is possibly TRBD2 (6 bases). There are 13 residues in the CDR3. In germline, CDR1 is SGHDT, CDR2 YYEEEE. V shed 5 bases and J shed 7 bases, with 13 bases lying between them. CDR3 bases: TGTGCCAGCAGAGGTTATAGCGGAAATGAGCAGTTCTTC. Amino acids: CASRGYSGNEQFF.